This T cell receptor beta chain came from a study of shared clonotypes between healthy human individuals. Turning to the study itself: Used for every donor were three CD4 naive, three CD4 memory, two CD8 naive and one CD8 memory plate. Study-wide results and limits: Exclusively blood specimens were collected; tissue repertoires likely differ.

This clone has a single count. Its matching antigen is unknown. Deep level was the assay's run setting. Generated by immunoSEQ multiplex PCR, the TCRdb table keeps only in-frame clones and is missing some. The sample contains about a million clones, about 80% of which appear only once. Those who donated, Caucasian adults without exception, all lived in Nashville, Tennessee. Sequenced material: memory CD4+ T cells sorted from blood. Subset described: CD45RA-negative fraction. This TCR derives from a man aged 18 to 35 in good health.

The CDR3 bases are TGTGCCAGCAGCTCCGGACTAGTAGCAGATACGCAGTATTTT. It is translated as CASSSGLVADTQYF. The chain employs TRBV7-2 and TRBJ2-3, with 7 bases aligning to TRBD2. The CDR3 loop spans 14 amino acids. V lost 4 bases and J lost 4; bases outside the gene matches: 5. Germline V gene sequence: CDR1 SGHTA, CDR2 FQGNSA.